This is a list of T cell receptor beta chains from one sample in a study of control samples from healthy donors and cancer patients. Only in-frame clones appear in the TCRdb table, and some are missing; sequencing was by immunoSEQ multiplex PCR. This sample has over 100,000 clones, with roughly 92% found just once. Sequencing was done on a sample of blood. These receptor sequences come from a man between 18 and 29 years old in good health. The CDR3 runs from the conserved cysteine through the conserved F or W. The order of the fields is J gene, D gene, clone size, V gene, CDR3 DNA, CDR3 protein. D genes are given only for firm matches. Clone size is not always given. Where it is, it says once, few, many or a class for expanded clones.

j_call: TRBJ2-7; d_call: NA; clone_size: NA; v_call: TRBV27; cdr3_nt: TGTGCCAGCAGTTTACACCGGCAGACCTACGAGCAGTACTTC; cdr3_aa: CASSLHRQTYEQYF
j_call: TRBJ1-1; d_call: NA; clone_size: NA; v_call: TRBV4-1; cdr3_nt: TGCGCCAGCAGCCAAGTCATGAACACTGAAGCTTTCTTT; cdr3_aa: CASSQVMNTEAFF
j_call: TRBJ2-5; d_call: NA; clone_size: NA; v_call: TRBV29-1; cdr3_nt: TGCAGCGTTGAGAGGACTCCAGGGGAGACCCAGTACTTC; cdr3_aa: CSVERTPGETQYF
j_call: TRBJ1-2; d_call: TRBD1; clone_size: NA; v_call: TRBV25-1; cdr3_nt: TGTGCCAGCCTTCAACAGGGGGCGGTCTATGGCTACACCTTC; cdr3_aa: CASLQQGAVYGYTF
j_call: TRBJ1-6; d_call: NA; clone_size: NA; v_call: TRBV6-5; cdr3_nt: TGTGCCAGCTCGCGGGATCCCTTTTCACCCCTCCACTTT; cdr3_aa: CASSRDPFSPLHF
j_call: TRBJ1-2; d_call: NA; clone_size: NA; v_call: TRBV7-9; cdr3_nt: TGTGCCAGCAGCTTGGCTGACTATGGCTACACCTTC; cdr3_aa: CASSLADYGYTF
j_call: TRBJ2-1; d_call: TRBD1; clone_size: NA; v_call: TRBV5-4; cdr3_nt: TGTGCCAGCAGCTTGTTGAAGGGGGCGAATGAGCAGTTCTTC; cdr3_aa: CASSLLKGANEQFF
j_call: TRBJ2-3; d_call: NA; clone_size: once; v_call: TRBV2; cdr3_nt: TGTGCCAGCAGTGACGGTAAACAGGGCGGAGCAGATACGCAGTATTTT; cdr3_aa: CASSDGKQGGADTQYF
j_call: TRBJ1-1; d_call: NA; clone_size: NA; v_call: TRBV6-4; cdr3_nt: TGTGCCAGCACGGACAGGAACACTGAAGCTTTCTTT; cdr3_aa: CASTDRNTEAFF
j_call: TRBJ1-4; d_call: NA; clone_size: NA; v_call: TRBV5-5; cdr3_nt: TGTGCCAGCAGCTTGGAGGGTACCAGGGGTGAAAAACTGTTTTTT; cdr3_aa: CASSLEGTRGEKLFF
j_call: TRBJ2-5; d_call: NA; clone_size: NA; v_call: TRBV3-1/TRBV3-2; cdr3_nt: TGTGCCAGCAGCCTTGGGTCCCAAGAGACCCAGTACTTC; cdr3_aa: CASSLGSQETQYF
j_call: TRBJ1-2; d_call: NA; clone_size: NA; v_call: TRBV12-3/TRBV12-4; cdr3_nt: TGTGCCAGCAGTCCTGACCAATATGGCTACACCTTC; cdr3_aa: CASSPDQYGYTF
j_call: TRBJ2-7; d_call: NA; clone_size: NA; v_call: TRBV4-1; cdr3_nt: TGCGCCAGCAGCCAAGAGTCGGCCGAAGCCTACGAGCAGTACTTC; cdr3_aa: CASSQESAEAYEQYF
j_call: TRBJ2-5; d_call: TRBD2; clone_size: once; v_call: TRBV29-1; cdr3_nt: TGCAGCGTTGAAGATCATCTTAGCGGGGGGTGGGAGACCCAGTACTTC; cdr3_aa: CSVEDHLSGGWETQYF
j_call: TRBJ1-6; d_call: NA; clone_size: NA; v_call: TRBV28; cdr3_nt: TGTGCCAGCAGTCCCGGGGGACGGTCACCCCTCCACTTT; cdr3_aa: CASSPGGRSPLHF
j_call: TRBJ2-7; d_call: NA; clone_size: NA; v_call: TRBV5-6; cdr3_nt: TGTGCCAGCTCCCGTCGGGGGCTCTCCTACGAGCAGTACTTC; cdr3_aa: CASSRRGLSYEQYF
j_call: TRBJ1-5; d_call: NA; clone_size: NA; v_call: TRBV6-6; cdr3_nt: TGTGCCAGCAGTTACCACAGGGTGAACAATCAGCCCCAGCATTTT; cdr3_aa: CASSYHRVNNQPQHF
j_call: TRBJ1-2; d_call: NA; clone_size: NA; v_call: TRBV29-1; cdr3_nt: TGCAGCGTTGGGACCCGGGCAGGGGCAAACTATGGCTACACCTTC; cdr3_aa: CSVGTRAGANYGYTF
j_call: TRBJ2-7; d_call: NA; clone_size: NA; v_call: TRBV19; cdr3_nt: TGTGCCAGTAGTATATCCAGTAGCTCCTACGAGCAGTACTTC; cdr3_aa: CASSISSSSYEQYF
j_call: TRBJ1-1; d_call: NA; clone_size: NA; v_call: TRBV6-1; cdr3_nt: TGTGCCAGCAGTGAACCGACAGCAGGATACACTGAAGCTTTCTTT; cdr3_aa: CASSEPTAGYTEAFF
j_call: TRBJ1-4; d_call: NA; clone_size: few; v_call: TRBV5-6; cdr3_nt: TGTGCCAGCAGCTTGGGAGTTAATGAAAAACTGTTTTTT; cdr3_aa: CASSLGVNEKLFF
j_call: TRBJ1-6; d_call: TRBD1; clone_size: NA; v_call: TRBV19; cdr3_nt: TGTGCCAGTAGTCTTATATCCGGGACAGACAATTCACCCCTCCACTTT; cdr3_aa: CASSLISGTDNSPLHF
j_call: TRBJ2-2; d_call: TRBD1; clone_size: NA; v_call: TRBV29-1; cdr3_nt: TGCAGCGCCCAGACAGGGTTGAACACCGGGGAGCTGTTTTTT; cdr3_aa: CSAQTGLNTGELFF
j_call: TRBJ2-1; d_call: TRBD2; clone_size: NA; v_call: TRBV28; cdr3_nt: TGTGCCAGCAGTCGGACTAGCGGGGGCTACAATGAGCAGTTCTTC; cdr3_aa: CASSRTSGGYNEQFF
j_call: TRBJ1-3; d_call: NA; clone_size: NA; v_call: TRBV4-1; cdr3_nt: TGCGCCAGCAGCCACCGCGGACTCCGCTCTGGAAACACCATATATTTT; cdr3_aa: CASSHRGLRSGNTIYF
j_call: TRBJ1-1; d_call: NA; clone_size: NA; v_call: TRBV6-5; cdr3_nt: TGTGCCAGCAGTACCTTGGGACGGCTGAACACTGAAGCTTTCTTT; cdr3_aa: CASSTLGRLNTEAFF
j_call: TRBJ1-5; d_call: NA; clone_size: NA; v_call: TRBV5-5; cdr3_nt: TGTGCCAGCAGCTTCTTCGGGCAGCCCCAGCATTTT; cdr3_aa: CASSFFGQPQHF
j_call: TRBJ1-5; d_call: NA; clone_size: NA; v_call: TRBV7-9; cdr3_nt: TGTGCCAGCAGCTTAGTCTTAGGGGGGCCCGCGGGTCAGCCCCAGCATTTT; cdr3_aa: CASSLVLGGPAGQPQHF
j_call: TRBJ2-3; d_call: NA; clone_size: NA; v_call: TRBV5-6; cdr3_nt: TGTGCCAGCAGCCTGAAGGGGGGTGATACGCAGTATTTT; cdr3_aa: CASSLKGGDTQYF
j_call: TRBJ1-1; d_call: NA; clone_size: NA; v_call: TRBV7-9; cdr3_nt: TGTGCCAGCCGTCAGCTGTCCGCGAACACTGAAGCTTTCTTT; cdr3_aa: CASRQLSANTEAFF
j_call: TRBJ1-4; d_call: TRBD1; clone_size: NA; v_call: TRBV4-1; cdr3_nt: TGCGCCAGCAGCCAAGGGACAGGGAAAAAACTGTTTTTT; cdr3_aa: CASSQGTGKKLFF
j_call: TRBJ2-3; d_call: NA; clone_size: NA; v_call: TRBV29-1; cdr3_nt: TGCAGCGGGGGGGGACAGGGCACAGATACGCAGTATTTT; cdr3_aa: CSGGGQGTDTQYF
j_call: TRBJ2-1; d_call: NA; clone_size: NA; v_call: TRBV2; cdr3_nt: TGTGCCAGCATAGAGGGTACTGGCCTCGATGAGCAGTTCTTC; cdr3_aa: CASIEGTGLDEQFF
j_call: TRBJ1-1; d_call: NA; clone_size: NA; v_call: TRBV9; cdr3_nt: TGTGCCAGCAGCGCCCTAGGGGGGGCAAGTACTGAAGCTTTCTTT; cdr3_aa: CASSALGGASTEAFF
j_call: TRBJ2-7; d_call: NA; clone_size: NA; v_call: TRBV9; cdr3_nt: TGTGCCAGCAGCGTAGCTCAGCTCTCCTACGAGCAGTACTTC; cdr3_aa: CASSVAQLSYEQYF
j_call: TRBJ2-2; d_call: NA; clone_size: NA; v_call: TRBV7-6; cdr3_nt: TGTGCCAGCAGCTTATTATTCGGCCAGGGGGGCACCGGGGAGCTGTTTTTT; cdr3_aa: CASSLLFGQGGTGELFF
j_call: TRBJ1-5; d_call: NA; clone_size: few; v_call: TRBV4-2; cdr3_nt: TGTGCCAGCAGCCAAGATGGTTGGGGTAGAAGCAATCAGCCCCAGCATTTT; cdr3_aa: CASSQDGWGRSNQPQHF
j_call: TRBJ1-1; d_call: NA; clone_size: few; v_call: TRBV6-5; cdr3_nt: TGTGCCAGCAGTACGGAATACAGGGCGGCCACTGAAGCTTTCTTT; cdr3_aa: CASSTEYRAATEAFF
j_call: TRBJ2-5; d_call: TRBD2; clone_size: NA; v_call: TRBV11-3; cdr3_nt: TGTGCCAGCAGCATCCGGGCGAGCGGGGGGGGCCGGGAGACCCAGTACTTC; cdr3_aa: CASSIRASGGGRETQYF
j_call: TRBJ1-5; d_call: NA; clone_size: NA; v_call: TRBV7-9; cdr3_nt: TGTGCCAGCAGCTTAGACGGTGGCGGCTCCTATCAGCCCCAGCATTTT; cdr3_aa: CASSLDGGGSYQPQHF
j_call: TRBJ2-1; d_call: TRBD1; clone_size: NA; v_call: TRBV14; cdr3_nt: TGTGCCAGCAGCCAAGATCGGAGGGACAGGGGAAACGATGAGCAGTTCTTC; cdr3_aa: CASSQDRRDRGNDEQFF
j_call: TRBJ2-3; d_call: NA; clone_size: once; v_call: TRBV11-2; cdr3_nt: TGTGCCAGCAGCGTTTCAGGGAACCCCAGTGATACGCAGTATTTT; cdr3_aa: CASSVSGNPSDTQYF
j_call: TRBJ1-2; d_call: TRBD1; clone_size: NA; v_call: TRBV11-2; cdr3_nt: TGTGCCAGCAGCGGAACAGGGGGCGTTGGCTACACCTTC; cdr3_aa: CASSGTGGVGYTF
j_call: TRBJ1-6; d_call: NA; clone_size: NA; v_call: TRBV21-1; cdr3_nt: TGTGCCAGCTATGGGAAGTCACCCCTCCACTTT; cdr3_aa: CASYGKSPLHF
j_call: TRBJ2-3; d_call: TRBD1; clone_size: NA; v_call: TRBV5-4; cdr3_nt: TGTGCCAGCAGCTTGGGGCAACGGACAGGGCGAGGCACAGATACGCAGTATTTT; cdr3_aa: CASSLGQRTGRGTDTQYF
j_call: TRBJ1-3; d_call: NA; clone_size: NA; v_call: TRBV6-2/TRBV6-3; cdr3_nt: TGTGCCAGCAGTTACACAACAGGGAACTCTGGAAACACCATATATTTT; cdr3_aa: CASSYTTGNSGNTIYF
j_call: TRBJ2-1; d_call: TRBD2; clone_size: NA; v_call: TRBV27; cdr3_nt: TGTGCCAGCCGGACTAGCGGGGGGGCCTACAATGAGCAGTTCTTC; cdr3_aa: CASRTSGGAYNEQFF
j_call: TRBJ2-7; d_call: NA; clone_size: NA; v_call: TRBV13; cdr3_nt: TGTGCCAGCAGCATGGACAGCCACGAGCAGTACTTC; cdr3_aa: CASSMDSHEQYF
j_call: TRBJ1-4; d_call: NA; clone_size: NA; v_call: TRBV3-1/TRBV3-2; cdr3_nt: TGTGCCAGCAGCCGAGGACAGAACGATGAAAAACTGTTTTTT; cdr3_aa: CASSRGQNDEKLFF
j_call: TRBJ1-2; d_call: NA; clone_size: few; v_call: TRBV7-9; cdr3_nt: TGTGCCAGCAGCTCAGCGGGCGGGGATGTCGTGAAGCATGGCTACACCTTC; cdr3_aa: CASSSAGGDVVKHGYTF
j_call: TRBJ2-3; d_call: NA; clone_size: NA; v_call: TRBV2; cdr3_nt: TGTGCCAGCAGTGTTGAGGTCGGCACAGATACGCAGTATTTT; cdr3_aa: CASSVEVGTDTQYF
j_call: TRBJ2-2; d_call: NA; clone_size: NA; v_call: TRBV5-1; cdr3_nt: TGCGCCAGCAGCTTGTACGGGTCGCCCAACCACCAGAAGTTCGCGAACACCGGGGAGCTGTTTTTT; cdr3_aa: CASSLYGSPNHQKFANTGELFF
j_call: TRBJ1-2; d_call: TRBD1; clone_size: NA; v_call: TRBV5-1; cdr3_nt: TGCGCCAGCAGCTTGGCCACAGGGGATGGCTACACCTTC; cdr3_aa: CASSLATGDGYTF
j_call: TRBJ2-7; d_call: TRBD2; clone_size: once; v_call: TRBV6-5; cdr3_nt: TGTGCCAGCAGCCTGACTAGCGGGGTCTACGAGCAGTACTTC; cdr3_aa: CASSLTSGVYEQYF
j_call: TRBJ2-7; d_call: NA; clone_size: NA; v_call: TRBV28; cdr3_nt: TGTGCCAGCAGTACTCGAAAACCCCGACACATCGACGAGCAGTACTTC; cdr3_aa: CASSTRKPRHIDEQYF
j_call: TRBJ2-7; d_call: NA; clone_size: NA; v_call: TRBV19; cdr3_nt: TGTGCCAGTAGTATCGGGCGGGGCTACGAGCAGTACTTC; cdr3_aa: CASSIGRGYEQYF